This T cell receptor (beta chain) derives from a study of beta chain features in type 1 diabetes. Regarding the study as a whole: Patients and controls would be equally affected if PCR favored shorter templates. A potential influence of HLA type upon TCRB rearrangement remained unresolved herein.

It was via CD45RO/CCR7/CD25/CD127/CD95/CD27 that CD4+ naive, central memory, regulatory and stem cell-like memory cells were sorted. Purity (above 95%) was reached by all sorted populations. With regard to this clone: Its target is not known.

As every portion of the isolated RNA was reverse transcribed, the sequencing read expressed TCRB transcripts. Profiled with immunoSEQ multiplex PCR; TCRdb holds only in-frame clones, not every one. The sample has 350,000 to 450,000 clones; 14% are singletons. V lost 0 bases and J 10 bases, leaving 4 bases between the germline ends. The CDR3 is 11 residues long. Germline V CDR1 and CDR2: SGHNT, YENEEA. The origin of this receptor is a man under 40 in good health. The chain has TRBV11-3 and TRBJ2-1; D call uncertain. What was sequenced was naive CD4+ T cells from blood. This CDR3 reads CASSLEREQFF. In nucleotides, the CDR3 is TGTGCCAGCAGCTTAGAGAGGGAGCAGTTCTTC.